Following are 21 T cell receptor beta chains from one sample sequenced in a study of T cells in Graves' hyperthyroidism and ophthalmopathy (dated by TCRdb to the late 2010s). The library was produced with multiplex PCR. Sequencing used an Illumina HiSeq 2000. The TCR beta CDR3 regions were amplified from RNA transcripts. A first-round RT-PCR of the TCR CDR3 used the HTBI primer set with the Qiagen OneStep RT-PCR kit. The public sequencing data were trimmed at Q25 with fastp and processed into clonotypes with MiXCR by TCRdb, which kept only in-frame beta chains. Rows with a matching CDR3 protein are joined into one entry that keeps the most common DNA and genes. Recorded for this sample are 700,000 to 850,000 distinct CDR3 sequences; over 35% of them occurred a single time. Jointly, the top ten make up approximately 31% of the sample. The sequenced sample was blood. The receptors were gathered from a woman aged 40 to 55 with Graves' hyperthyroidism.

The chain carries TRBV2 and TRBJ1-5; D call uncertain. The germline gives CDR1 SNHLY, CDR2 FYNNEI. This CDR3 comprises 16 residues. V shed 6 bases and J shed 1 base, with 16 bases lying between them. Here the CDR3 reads CASSQGRPESNQPQHF. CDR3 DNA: TGTGCCAGCAGCCAAGGGCGCCCAGAAAGCAATCAGCCCCAGCATTTT. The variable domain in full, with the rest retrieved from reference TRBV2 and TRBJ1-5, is EPEVTQTPSHQVTQMGQEVILRCVPISNHLYFYWYRQILGQKVEFLVSFYNNEISEKSEIFDDQFSVERPDGSNFTLKIRSTKLEDSAMYFCASSQGRPESNQPQHFGDGTRLSIL.

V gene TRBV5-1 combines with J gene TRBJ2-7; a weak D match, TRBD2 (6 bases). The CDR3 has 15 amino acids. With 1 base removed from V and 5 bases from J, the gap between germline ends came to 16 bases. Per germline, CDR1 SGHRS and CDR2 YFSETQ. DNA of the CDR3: TGCGCCAGCAGCTTGTCCCCTAGTCGGGAGAACGAGCAGTACTTC. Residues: CASSLSPSRENEQYF.

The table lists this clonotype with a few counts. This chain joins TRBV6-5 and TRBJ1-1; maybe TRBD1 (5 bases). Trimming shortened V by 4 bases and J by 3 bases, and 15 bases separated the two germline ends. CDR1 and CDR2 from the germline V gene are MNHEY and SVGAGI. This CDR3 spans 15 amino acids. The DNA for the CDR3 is TGTGCCAGCAGTTGGGTAGGACAAAGGGACACTGAAGCTTTCTTT. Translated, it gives CASSWVGQRDTEAFF.

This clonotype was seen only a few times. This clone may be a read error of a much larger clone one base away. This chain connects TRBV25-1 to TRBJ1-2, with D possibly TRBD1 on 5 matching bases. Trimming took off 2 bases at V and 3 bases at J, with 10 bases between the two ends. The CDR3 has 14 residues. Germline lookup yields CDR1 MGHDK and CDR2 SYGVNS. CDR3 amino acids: CASSEGRGDYGYTF. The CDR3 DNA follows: TGTGCCAGCAGTGAAGGACGGGGGGACTATGGCTACACCTTC.

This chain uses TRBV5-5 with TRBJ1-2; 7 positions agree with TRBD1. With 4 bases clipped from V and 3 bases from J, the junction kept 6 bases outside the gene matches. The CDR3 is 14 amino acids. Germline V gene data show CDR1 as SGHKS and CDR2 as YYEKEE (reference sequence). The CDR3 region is CASSPATGYYGYTF. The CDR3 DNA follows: TGTGCCAGCAGCCCTGCGACAGGGTACTATGGCTACACCTTC.

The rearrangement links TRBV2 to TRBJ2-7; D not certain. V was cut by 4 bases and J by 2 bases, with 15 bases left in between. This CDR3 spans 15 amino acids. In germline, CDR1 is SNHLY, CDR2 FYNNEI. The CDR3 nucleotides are TGTGCCAGCAGTGCCCCCTTGGACCCGGCCTACGAGCAGTACTTC. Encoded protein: CASSAPLDPAYEQYF.

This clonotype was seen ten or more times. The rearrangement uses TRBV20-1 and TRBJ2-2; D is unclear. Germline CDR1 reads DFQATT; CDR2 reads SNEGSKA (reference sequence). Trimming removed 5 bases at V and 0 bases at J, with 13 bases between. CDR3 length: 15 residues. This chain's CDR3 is CSAPRTGANTGELFF. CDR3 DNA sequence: TGCAGTGCTCCCCGGACGGGCGCGAACACCGGGGAGCTGTTTTTT.

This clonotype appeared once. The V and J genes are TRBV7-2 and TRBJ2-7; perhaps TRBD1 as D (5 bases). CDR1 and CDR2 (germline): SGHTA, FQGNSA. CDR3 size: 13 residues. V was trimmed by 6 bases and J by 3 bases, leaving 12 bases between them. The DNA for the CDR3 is TGTGCCAGCAGGGGGCGTGGCAGCTACGAGCAGTACTTC. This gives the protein CASRGRGSYEQYF.

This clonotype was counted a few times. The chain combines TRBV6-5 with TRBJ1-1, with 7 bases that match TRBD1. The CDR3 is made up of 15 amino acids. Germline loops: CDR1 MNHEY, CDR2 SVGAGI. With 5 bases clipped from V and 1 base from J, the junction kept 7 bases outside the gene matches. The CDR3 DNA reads TGTGCCAGCAGTCCCGTCGACAGGGCGAACACTGAAGCTTTCTTT. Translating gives CASSPVDRANTEAFF.

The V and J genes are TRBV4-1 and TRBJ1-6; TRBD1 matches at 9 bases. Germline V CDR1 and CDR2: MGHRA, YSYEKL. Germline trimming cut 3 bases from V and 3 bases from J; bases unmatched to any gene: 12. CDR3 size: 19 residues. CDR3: CASSHLPLLTGGYNSPLHF. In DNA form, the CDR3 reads TGCGCCAGCAGCCACCTTCCCCTCCTGACAGGGGGCTATAATTCACCCCTCCACTTT.

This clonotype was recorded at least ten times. The CDR3, as DNA: TGTGCCAGCAGCTTGGACTACAGCTCTGGAAACACCATATATTTT. Its protein is CASSLDYSSGNTIYF. The rearrangement links TRBV5-6 to TRBJ1-3; no reliable D call. Trimming cost V 0 bases and J 0 bases, with 7 bases left between them. This CDR3 spans 15 amino acids. Germline assignment: CDR1 SGHDT and CDR2 YYEEEE.

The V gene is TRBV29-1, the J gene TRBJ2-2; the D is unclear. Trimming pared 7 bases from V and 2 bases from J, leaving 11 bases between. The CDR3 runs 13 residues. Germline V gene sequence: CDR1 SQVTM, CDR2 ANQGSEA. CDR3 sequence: CSGSGLNTGELFF. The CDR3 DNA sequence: TGCAGCGGCTCAGGTTTAAACACCGGGGAGCTGTTTTTT.

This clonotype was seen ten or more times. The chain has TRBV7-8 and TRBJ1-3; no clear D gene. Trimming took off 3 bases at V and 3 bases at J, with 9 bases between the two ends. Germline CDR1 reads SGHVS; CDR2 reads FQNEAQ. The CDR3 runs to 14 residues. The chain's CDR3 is CASSFEASGNTIYF. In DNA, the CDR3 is TGTGCCAGCAGCTTCGAGGCTAGTGGAAACACCATATATTTT. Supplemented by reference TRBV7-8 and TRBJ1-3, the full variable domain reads GAGVSQSPRYKVAKRGQDVALRCDPISGHVSLFWYQQALGQGPEFLTYFQNEAQLDKSGLPSDRFFAERPEGSVSTLKIQRTQQEDSAVYLCASSFEASGNTIYFGEGSWLTVV.

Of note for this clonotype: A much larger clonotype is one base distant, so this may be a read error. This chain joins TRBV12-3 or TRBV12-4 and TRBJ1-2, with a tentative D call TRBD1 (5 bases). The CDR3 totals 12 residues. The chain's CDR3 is CASSWGNNGHTF. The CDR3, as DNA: TGTGCCAGCAGTTGGGGGAATAATGGCCACACCTTC.

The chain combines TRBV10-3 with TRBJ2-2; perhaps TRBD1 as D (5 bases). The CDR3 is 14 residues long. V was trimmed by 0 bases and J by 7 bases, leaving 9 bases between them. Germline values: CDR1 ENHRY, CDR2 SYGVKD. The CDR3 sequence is CAISESVRDGELFF. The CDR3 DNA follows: TGTGCCATCAGTGAGTCGGTCAGGGACGGGGAGCTGTTTTTT.

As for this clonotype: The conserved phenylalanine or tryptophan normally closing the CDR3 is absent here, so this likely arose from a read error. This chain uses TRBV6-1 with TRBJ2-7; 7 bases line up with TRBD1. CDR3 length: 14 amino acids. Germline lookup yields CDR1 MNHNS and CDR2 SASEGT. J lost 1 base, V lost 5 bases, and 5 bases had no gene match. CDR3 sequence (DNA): TGTGCCAGCAGTCCTTCGGGACAGTCCTACGAGCAGTACCTC. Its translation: CASSPSGQSYEQYL.

The DNA for the CDR3 is TGTGCCAGCAGTTACCCTGCGAGGGGACACACCATATATTTT. Its translation: CASSYPARGHTIYF. The V gene is TRBV6-6, the J gene TRBJ1-3, with D maybe TRBD1 (5 bases). This CDR3 region has 14 residues. The ends were cut back, 2 bases at V and 8 bases at J, with 13 bases in the middle. In germline, CDR1 is MNHNY, CDR2 SVGAGI (reference sequence).

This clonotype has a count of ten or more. Here the CDR3 DNA reads TGTGCCAGCAGCCAAGGGGACTTCCCCACAGAGGTACAAGAGACCCAGTACTTC. Translation gives CASSQGDFPTEVQETQYF. This chain uses TRBV14 with TRBJ2-5; possibly TRBD2 for D (6 bases). V was pared by 1 base and J by 2 bases, with 20 bases between. Germline-derived CDR1 and CDR2 are SGHDN and FVKESK. The CDR3 has 18 amino acids.

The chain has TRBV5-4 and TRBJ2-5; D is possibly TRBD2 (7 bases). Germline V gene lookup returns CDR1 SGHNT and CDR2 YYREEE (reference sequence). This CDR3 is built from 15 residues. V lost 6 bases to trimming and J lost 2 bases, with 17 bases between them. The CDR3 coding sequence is TGTGCCAGCAAGGGGGGAGGGGTTGAGCAAGAGACCCAGTACTTC. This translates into CASKGGGVEQETQYF.

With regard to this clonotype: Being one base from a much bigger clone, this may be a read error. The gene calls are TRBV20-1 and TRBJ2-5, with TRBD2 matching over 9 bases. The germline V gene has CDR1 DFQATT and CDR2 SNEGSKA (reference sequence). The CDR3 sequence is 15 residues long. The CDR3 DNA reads TGCAGTGCTAGGATGTTAGCGGGGGCCGAAGAGACCCGGTACTTC. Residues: CSARMLAGAEETRYF.

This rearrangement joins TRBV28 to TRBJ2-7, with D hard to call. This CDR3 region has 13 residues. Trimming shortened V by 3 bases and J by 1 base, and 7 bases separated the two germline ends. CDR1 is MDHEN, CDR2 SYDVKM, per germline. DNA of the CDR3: TGTGCCAGCAGTTTTTCCGTATCCTACGAGCAGTACTTC. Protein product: CASSFSVSYEQYF.